This T cell receptor beta chain was identified in a study of T cells in Graves' hyperthyroidism and ophthalmopathy. The CDR3 is 16 residues long. The V end lost 6 bases, the J end lost 2 bases, and 16 bases lay between the germline ends. Amplification of TCR beta CDR3 regions was performed using RNA transcripts as template. Researchers ran a first-round RT-PCR on the TCR CDR3 using the HTBI primer set. TCRdb re-called the multiplex PCR reads with MiXCR, one entry per CDR3 protein. The sample records 300,000 or so distinct CDR3 sequences, 21% being singletons. This clonotype was found many times. The receptor was derived from a woman aged 50 to 65 with Graves' hyperthyroidism. The sequencing sample was made of blood. The rearrangement links TRBV12-3 or TRBV12-4 to TRBJ1-4; perhaps TRBD1 as D (5 bases). In DNA, the CDR3 is TGTGCCAGCAGCGCGCACTCGGGGGGGACTAATGAAAAACTGTTTTTT. Translated, it gives CASSAHSGGTNEKLFF.